Described below is a single T cell receptor (beta chain) sequence and its context. The entry originates in a study of blood T cell repertoires in COVID-19. Overall study context: The samples span acute and convalescent COVID-19 from the United States, Italy and Spain. Sources were T cells, B-cell-depleted T cells, or PBMCs; the material itself was cDNA or gDNA.

This CDR3 region has 17 residues. V trimming: 0 bases; J trimming: 2 bases; junction bases outside the gene matches: 6. The germline gives CDR1 SGHNT, CDR2 YYREEE (reference sequence). Source study methods: Reference gene primer amplification gave estimated nucleated cell counts. TCRdb keeps only in-frame clones here, not all; method: immunoSEQ multiplex PCR. The DNA was the basis for D and trimming; V, J and clone size are from that table. The sample includes about 240,000 clones, 70% to 75% of them seen just once. This TCR was recovered from a woman aged 80 or over with acute or convalescent COVID-19. The specimen was peripheral blood. The chain joins TRBV5-4 to TRBJ2-3; TRBD2 matches at 10 bases. In DNA form, the CDR3 reads TGTGCCAGCAGCTTGGGGGGGACTAGCGTATCCACAGATACGCAGTATTTT. Amino acid sequence: CASSLGGTSVSTDTQYF.